These 5 T cell receptor beta chains originate from one sample sequenced in a study of monozygotic twins with inflammatory bowel disease. TCRdb re-analyzed the 5' RACE reads; it lists each CDR3 protein once, without DNA. The sample features a few hundred thousand distinct CDR3 sequences, with 2% to 3% in its top ten. The sequencing input was blood. The receptors stem from a human donor with ulcerative colitis or Crohn's disease, or a healthy co-twin of an affected twin (not recorded which).

V gene TRBV5-1 combines with J gene TRBJ2-7; TCRdb lists TRBD2, though no DNA is available to test this call. There are 15 residues in the CDR3. The germline gives CDR1 SGHRS, CDR2 YFSETQ. The chain's CDR3 is CASSLAGQREGEQYF.

The chain recombines TRBV12-3 or TRBV12-4 with TRBJ2-7; checking the TCRdb D call of TRBD1 is not possible without DNA. The CDR3 contains 14 residues. CDR3 protein: CASAGGAGVGEQYF.

This chain uses TRBV12-3 or TRBV12-4 with TRBJ1-4; without DNA, the TCRdb call of TRBD1 cannot be checked. The CDR3 consists of 14 residues. The CDR3: CASSLGAGPEKLFF.

This chain links TRBV6-5 with TRBJ2-1; lacking DNA, the TRBD2 call made by TCRdb goes unchecked. CDR1 is MNHEY and CDR2 is SVGAGI in the germline V gene. This CDR3 is built from 13 residues. Here the CDR3 reads CASSKREFNEQFF.

This chain connects TRBV24-1 to TRBJ1-5; TCRdb's D call, TRBD1, is unchecked because there is no DNA. Germline V gives CDR1 KGHDR, CDR2 SFDVKD. The CDR3 runs to 19 residues. Here the CDR3 reads CATSDPGQEILYSNQPQHF.